What follows is one TCR beta chain and its context. As yet, its antigen is unknown. The data are from a study of cytomegalovirus exposure and HLA in healthy donors. Trimming took off 2 bases at V and 3 bases at J, with 17 bases between the two ends. CDR1 MNHNS and CDR2 SASEGT come from the germline V gene. The CDR3 is 17 residues long. Each of the donors was a healthy bone marrow donor. When sampled, the donors appeared nominally healthy, though they likely had unrecorded immune exposures. This donor's record omits CMV serostatus. General observations from the study: Reports showed the classifier diagnosing cytomegalovirus status with high specificity and sensitivity.

Use of 60 Vbeta and 13 Jbeta primers characterized the PCR. Here immunoSEQ multiplex PCR was the method, and the copy in TCRdb shows in-frame clones only, minus some. This table has around 150,000 clones, roughly three quarters appearing once. Input material: PBMCs. This sequence joins TRBV6-1 and TRBJ1-3, with D perhaps matching TRBD1 (5 bases). This receptor was identified in a human donor in good health. The CDR3 DNA sequence: TGTGCCAGCAGTGAAAAAGTAATTGGGGGGAATGGAAACACCATATATTTT. Translation: CASSEKVIGGNGNTIYF.